This entry lists 24 T cell receptor beta chains sequenced from one sample in a study of long-term antiretroviral therapy in people with HIV. A v3.0 immunoSEQ assay was performed at survey level. TCRdb keeps only in-frame clones here, not all; method: immunoSEQ multiplex PCR. Of just over 35,000 clones listed, 82% were seen once; the top ten hold about 6.5%. This specimen was unsorted PBMCs, taken 0.6 years after starting antiretroviral therapy. The receptors originated from a man aged 18 to 30 with HIV.

In its sample, this clone was seen once. The chain joins TRBV27 to TRBJ2-1; the D is unclear. The CDR3 consists of 16 residues. V lost 4 bases and J lost 8, with 21 bases in between. Germline V CDR1 and CDR2: MNHEY, SMNVEV (reference sequence). CDR3 DNA sequence: TGTGCCAGCAGTTGGGAACCGCCGGTGGATGCGGATGAGCAGTTCTTC. Translation: CASSWEPPVDADEQFF.

In this sample, this clone turned up once. The CDR3 sequence: CSARGPGEQYF. The DNA of the CDR3 is TGCAGTGCTAGAGGTCCCGGGGAGCAGTACTTC. This sequence joins TRBV20-1 and TRBJ2-7, with no clear D. V was shortened by 1 base and J by 7 bases, with 8 bases between the two germline ends. In germline, CDR1 is DFQATT, CDR2 SNEGSKA (reference sequence). The CDR3 is 11 amino acids.

V is TRBV9 and J is TRBJ2-1; either TRBD1 or TRBD2 may fit D (5 bases each). Per germline, CDR1 SGDLS and CDR2 YYNGEE. Between the trimmed V and J ends, which lost 4 bases and 9 bases, there was a span of 20 bases. The CDR3 consists of 15 residues. This CDR3 is CASSPVGEFLGEQFF. In DNA form, the CDR3 reads TGTGCCAGCAGCCCTGTGGGGGAGTTCTTGGGTGAGCAGTTCTTC. Together with reference TRBV9 and TRBJ2-1, the CDR3 gives the full variable domain: DSGVTQTPKHLITATGQRVTLRCSPRSGDLSVYWYQQSLDQGLQFLIQYYNGEERAKGNILERFSAQQFPDLHSELNLSSLELGDSALYFCASSPVGEFLGEQFFGPGTRLTVL.

The V gene is TRBV27, the J gene TRBJ2-7; the D gene is possibly TRBD1 (6 bases). Trimming removed 6 bases from V and 6 bases from J, with 27 bases in between. The CDR3 covers 17 residues. Germline values: CDR1 MNHEY, CDR2 SMNVEV (reference sequence). The CDR3 spells CASSPLTLPRQAREQYF. The CDR3 DNA sequence: TGTGCCAGCAGCCCTCTCACCCTCCCTCGACAGGCTCGCGAGCAGTACTTC.

V and J are TRBV6-5 and TRBJ2-1; unclear D gene. The V gene's germline CDR1 is MNHEY and CDR2 SVGAGI. The CDR3 contains 12 residues. V was pared by 2 bases and J by 9 bases, with 8 bases between. The CDR3 DNA reads as TGTGCCAGCAGTTACCTTAGAGGTGAGCAGTTCTTC. This sequence encodes CASSYLRGEQFF.

V gene TRBV2 combines with J gene TRBJ1-1; D gene uncertain. This CDR3 has 13 amino acids. Germline CDR1 reads SNHLY; CDR2 reads FYNNEI. The germline V and J ends were trimmed by 0 bases and 4 bases, with 6 bases remaining between them. This CDR3 reads CASSEAHSTEAFF. CDR3 DNA: TGTGCCAGCAGTGAAGCGCACAGCACTGAAGCTTTCTTT. The full variable domain, in which reference TRBV2 and TRBJ1-1 provide the parts outside the CDR3, is EPEVTQTPSHQVTQMGQEVILRCVPISNHLYFYWYRQILGQKVEFLVSFYNNEISEKSEIFDDQFSVERPDGSNFTLKIRSTKLEDSAMYFCASSEAHSTEAFFGQGTRLTVV.

The chain uses TRBV11-2 and TRBJ1-3, with D tentatively TRBD1 (5 bases). This CDR3 spans 18 amino acids. Germline V gene data show CDR1 as SGHAT and CDR2 as FQNNGV. Trimming cost V 6 bases and J 1 base, with 22 bases left between them. CDR3 region: CASSLGSPGRGSGNTIYF. The CDR3 DNA reads as TGTGCCAGCAGTTTGGGATCCCCGGGAAGGGGTTCTGGAAACACCATATATTTT.

The V and J genes are TRBV27 and TRBJ2-1; no clear D. V was cut by 5 bases and J by 8 bases, with 10 bases left in between. The CDR3 spans 12 residues. In germline, CDR1 is MNHEY, CDR2 SMNVEV (reference sequence). CDR3 in DNA: TGTGCCAGCAGTACAACCTCGTATGAGCAGTTCTTC. Its translation: CASSTTSYEQFF.

This clone was detected only once. The V and J genes are TRBV28 and TRBJ2-7; TRBD2 aligns across 16 bases. Germline V gives CDR1 MDHEN, CDR2 SYDVKM. V was pared by 10 bases and J by 0 bases, with 6 bases of the junction left unmatched. CDR3 length equals 16 residues. The CDR3 protein is CATGLAGGVSSYEQYF. The CDR3 DNA reads as TGTGCCACGGGACTAGCGGGAGGGGTCAGCTCCTACGAGCAGTACTTC.

This clone was observed a few times. V is TRBV9 and J is TRBJ1-5, with a weak D call TRBD1 (5 bases). The CDR3 is 13 residues long. The germline V gene encodes CDR1 SGDLS and CDR2 YYNGEE. V was trimmed by 4 bases and J by 7 bases, leaving 12 bases between them. CDR3 nucleotides: TGTGCCAGCAGCCCCTGGGACGGGCAGCCCCAGCATTTT. It encodes CASSPWDGQPQHF. The full variable domain, rest sourced from reference TRBV9 and TRBJ1-5, is DSGVTQTPKHLITATGQRVTLRCSPRSGDLSVYWYQQSLDQGLQFLIQYYNGEERAKGNILERFSAQQFPDLHSELNLSSLELGDSALYFCASSPWDGQPQHFGDGTRLSIL.

The chain employs TRBV7-2 and TRBJ2-7, with TRBD2 matching 10 bases. Looked up from germline, CDR1 is SGHTA and CDR2 is FQGNSA. The CDR3 totals 14 residues. The V and J ends lost 5 bases and 6 bases, in that order; junction bases with no gene match: 7. CDR3 amino acids: CASSPSSGRSEQYF. The CDR3 bases are TGTGCCAGCAGCCCTTCTAGCGGGAGATCCGAGCAGTACTTC.

The genes are TRBV4-1 and TRBJ2-6; D not resolved. This CDR3 contains 17 residues. Germline V CDR1 and CDR2: MGHRA, YSYEKL. Trimming took off 1 base at V and 1 base at J, with 11 bases between the two ends. The CDR3 nucleotides read TGCGCCAGCAGCCAAGGCCCTACGAAGTCTGGGGCCAACGTCCTGACTTTC. Its translation: CASSQGPTKSGANVLTF.

The V call is TRBV7-8, the J call TRBJ2-2; D may be TRBD1 (6 bases). CDR3 size: 15 residues. V dropped 5 bases and J dropped 3 bases, with 13 bases sitting between them. Germline CDR1 is SGHVS and CDR2 is FQNEAQ. CDR3 residues: CASSLRDTYTGELFF. CDR3 coding DNA: TGTGCCAGCAGCCTCCGGGACACCTACACCGGGGAGCTGTTTTTT.

V is TRBV7-9 and J is TRBJ1-4, with D maybe TRBD1 (6 bases). V dropped 10 bases and J dropped 8 bases, with 14 bases sitting between them. This CDR3 comprises 12 residues. CDR1 SEHNR and CDR2 FQNEAQ come from the germline V gene (reference sequence). The CDR3 DNA follows: TGTGCCACCCTACCGAGGGGGGAAAAACTGTTTTTT. It yields the protein CATLPRGEKLFF.

In this sample, this clone turned up a few times. The chain has TRBV30 and TRBJ1-1; TRBD1 might be the D (5 bases). Deletions cut 2 bases from V and 3 bases from J, with 10 bases between. This CDR3 contains 13 residues. Per the germline V gene, CDR1 is GTSNPN and CDR2 is SVGIG (reference sequence). The CDR3 sequence: CAWSRQRHTEAFF. CDR3 in DNA: TGTGCCTGGAGTAGACAGCGGCACACTGAAGCTTTCTTT.

The chain is built from TRBV6-1 and TRBJ1-5; D possibly corresponds to TRBD1 (6 bases). CDR3 length: 14 residues. CDR1 and CDR2 (germline): MNHNS, SASEGT. V was clipped by 9 bases and J by 9 bases, with 21 bases between them. The CDR3 DNA follows: TGTGCCAGTGTAACAGGGAGCCGCTCGAGGCCCCAGCATTTT. Its translation is CASVTGSRSRPQHF.

The chain links TRBV18 to TRBJ1-3; possibly TRBD1 for D (5 bases). Germline V gene lookup returns CDR1 KGHSH and CDR2 LQKENI. V lost 4 bases and J lost 0, with 16 bases in between. The CDR3 is 17 residues long. The DNA of the CDR3 is TGTGCCAGCTCACAACTAGTGTGGGGCAGCTCTGGAAACACCATATATTTT. Protein sequence: CASSQLVWGSSGNTIYF.

This clone was observed a handful of times. The chain couples TRBV4-1 to TRBJ2-1; 8 positions match TRBD1. Germline V lookup: CDR1 MGHRA, CDR2 YSYEKL. The CDR3 is made up of 15 amino acids. V trimming: 1 base; J trimming: 8 bases; junction bases outside the gene matches: 7. The CDR3 DNA follows: TGCGCCAGCAGCCAAGTGGACAGGGAACTCGATGAGCAGTTCTTC. It yields the protein CASSQVDRELDEQFF.

This clone is judged medium-sized (0.01 to 0.1%). V usage is TRBV7-8 and J usage is TRBJ2-1, with 7 bases lining up with TRBD2. With 4 bases clipped from V and 0 bases from J, the junction kept 3 bases outside the gene matches. The CDR3 extends over 15 amino acids. In germline, CDR1 is SGHVS, CDR2 FQNEAQ. CDR3 region: CASSSGGNSYNEQFF. The CDR3 DNA is TGTGCCAGCAGCTCCGGGGGGAACTCCTACAATGAGCAGTTCTTC.

This chain uses TRBV6-6 with TRBJ2-1; D remains unclear. The CDR3 is 14 residues long. Germline values: CDR1 MNHNY, CDR2 SVGAGI (reference sequence). Trimming took off 6 bases at V and 0 bases at J, with 9 bases between the two ends. The DNA for the CDR3 is TGTGCCAGCAGGAATCAAAGCTCCTACAATGAGCAGTTCTTC. Amino acids: CASRNQSSYNEQFF.

The chain combines TRBV5-1 with TRBJ1-1; 8 positions agree with TRBD1. The V and J ends lost 5 bases and 2 bases, in that order; junction bases with no gene match: 5. Per germline, CDR1 SGHRS and CDR2 YFSETQ. The CDR3 is made up of 14 amino acids. CDR3 protein: CASRYGTGNTEAFF. In DNA, the CDR3 is TGCGCCAGCAGATATGGGACAGGAAACACTGAAGCTTTCTTT. The entire variable domain, with the rest obtained from reference TRBV5-1 and TRBJ1-1, is as follows: KAGVTQTPRYLIKTRGQQVTLSCSPISGHRSVSWYQQTPGQGLQFLFEYFSETQRNKGNFPGRFSGRQFSNSRSEMNVSTLELGDSALYLCASRYGTGNTEAFFGQGTRLTVV.

This chain connects TRBV6-1 to TRBJ2-7; no firm D call. Germline lookup yields CDR1 MNHNS and CDR2 SASEGT. V lost 3 bases and J lost 3, with 0 bases in between. The CDR3 sequence is 10 residues long. The CDR3 nucleotides are TGTGCCAGCAGTGACTACGAGCAGTACTTC. It is translated as CASSDYEQYF.

There are a few counts of this clone. V gene TRBV28 combines with J gene TRBJ1-1, with 7 bases matching TRBD1. In germline, CDR1 is MDHEN, CDR2 SYDVKM. The CDR3 has 13 residues. Trimming removed 4 bases from V and 10 bases from J; junction bases left unmatched: 9. CDR3: CASSYSRGRVAFF. The CDR3 coding sequence is TGTGCCAGCAGTTACTCGAGGGGGCGGGTAGCTTTCTTT.

The chain employs TRBV5-1 and TRBJ1-2; a weak D match, TRBD1 (6 bases). V lost 0 bases, J lost 4 bases, and 10 bases lay in between. Germline lookup yields CDR1 SGHRS and CDR2 YFSETQ. The CDR3 spans 14 residues. The CDR3 region is CASSLDRVGYGYTF. DNA for the CDR3: TGCGCCAGCAGCTTGGACAGGGTAGGCTATGGCTACACCTTC.